The 3 T cell receptor beta chains given below trace back to one sample, sequenced in a study of cytomegalovirus exposure and HLA in healthy donors. Sequencing was performed with immunoSEQ multiplex PCR; in TCRdb, only in-frame clones are kept and a portion is missing. In the table there are around 66,000 clones, about 97% of which are singletons. The sequenced sample consisted of PBMCs. These receptors were taken from a woman between 18 and 29 years old in good health and CMV-seropositive.

V usage is TRBV27 and J usage is TRBJ2-3; a weak D match, TRBD2 (5 bases). This CDR3 comprises 17 residues. V was clipped by 5 bases and J by 4 bases, with 22 bases between them. Germline V gene data show CDR1 as MNHEY and CDR2 as SMNVEV (reference sequence). CDR3 coding DNA: TGTGCCAGCAGTCCGGGGATTGAACCAATAGGCCCAGATACGCAGTATTTT. Translated: CASSPGIEPIGPDTQYF.

This chain connects TRBV2 to TRBJ2-2; 13 nucleotides agree with TRBD2. Germline lookup yields CDR1 SNHLY and CDR2 FYNNEI. The V and J ends lost 6 bases and 4 bases, in that order; junction bases with no gene match: 8. The CDR3 loop spans 17 amino acids. CDR3 region: CASSRGLAGDVTGELFF. The CDR3 bases are TGTGCCAGCAGCCGCGGACTAGCGGGAGATGTCACCGGGGAGCTGTTTTTT.

The chain carries TRBV10-2 and TRBJ2-1; TRBD2 matches at 10 bases. V lost 10 bases and J lost 3; bases outside the gene matches: 15. This CDR3 has 17 residues. Germline CDR1 reads WSHSY; CDR2 reads SAAADI. CDR3 nucleotides: TGCGCCACCGCTCGGGGTCCGGGACTAGCGAACTACAATGAGCAGTTCTTC. It codes for CATARGPGLANYNEQFF.